Presented here are 10 T cell receptor beta chains from one specimen sequenced in a study of beta chain features in type 1 diabetes. General study points: TCRB CDR3s from Type 1 diabetes patients were moderately but significantly shorter in all four CD4+ subsets.

Expressed TCRB transcripts were sequenced because the isolated RNA had all been reverse transcribed beforehand. Assay: immunoSEQ multiplex PCR; the TCRdb copy retains only in-frame clones and omits some. The sample has 600,000 or so clones; roughly 12% are singletons. No antigen is known for these receptors. The sequenced material came from naive CD4+ T cells from blood. The source is a young man with type 1 diabetes.

CDR3 bases: TGTGCCAGCAGTTACGCGTCGGTCCACTACAATGAGCAGTTCTTC. This translates into CASSYASVHYNEQFF. The chain recombines TRBV6-5 with TRBJ2-1; D gene unclear. Germline CDR1 is MNHEY and CDR2 is SVGAGI. Trimming took 2 bases from V and 3 from J, leaving 11 bases between them. This CDR3 is 15 amino acids long.

The gene calls are TRBV13 and TRBJ1-2; D gene ambiguous. This CDR3 spans 17 amino acids. From germline, CDR1 is PRHDT and CDR2 FYEKMQ (reference sequence). V was trimmed by 1 base and J by 1 base, leaving 16 bases between them. CDR3 residues: CASSLATRPTLNYGYTF. The CDR3, as DNA: TGTGCCAGCAGCTTAGCCACTCGCCCCACGCTTAACTATGGCTACACCTTC.

The genes are TRBV29-1 and TRBJ1-2, with D maybe TRBD1 (5 bases). CDR1 SQVTM and CDR2 ANQGSEA come from the germline V gene. Trimming took off 1 base at V and 7 bases at J, with 13 bases between the two ends. This CDR3 spans 13 amino acids. The CDR3 loop is CSVEGTRAGGYTF. For the CDR3, the DNA is TGCAGCGTTGAAGGAACCAGGGCTGGTGGCTACACCTTC.

As concerns this clone: At the DNA level, this CDR3 is encoded by other sequences in the same sample as well. The V and J genes are TRBV7-6 and TRBJ2-3; D call uncertain. Germline V gene sequence: CDR1 SGHVS, CDR2 FNYEAQ. The CDR3 consists of 13 residues. V was pared by 1 base and J by 2 bases, with 4 bases between. The CDR3 here is CASSLESTDTQYF. The DNA for the CDR3 is TGTGCCAGCAGCTTAGAGTCCACAGATACGCAGTATTTT.

The chain combines TRBV6-5 with TRBJ2-7; D might be TRBD2 (5 bases). Between the trimmed V and J ends, which lost 8 bases and 7 bases, there was a span of 12 bases. The germline V gene encodes CDR1 MNHEY and CDR2 SVGAGI. The CDR3 has 11 residues. This CDR3 is CASLNRGEQYF. DNA of the CDR3: TGTGCCAGCTTAAATCGGGGAGAGCAGTACTTC.

The chain uses TRBV6-1 and TRBJ1-5, with 7 bases identical to TRBD1. The V gene end was trimmed by 4 bases and the J gene end by 6 bases; junction bases not matched to a gene: 6. This CDR3 spans 14 amino acids. The germline gives CDR1 MNHNS, CDR2 SASEGT. CDR3 nucleotides: TGTGCCAGCAGTGTTCAGGGGGTAGGTCAGCCCCAGCATTTT. Residues: CASSVQGVGQPQHF.

This clone was seen a handful of times. The chain employs TRBV5-1 and TRBJ1-5; no clear D gene. Per germline, CDR1 SGHRS and CDR2 YFSETQ. CDR3 length: 13 amino acids. Trimming shortened V by 5 bases and J by 4 bases, and 10 bases separated the two germline ends. The CDR3 region is CASSEDGNQPQHF. CDR3 DNA sequence: TGCGCCAGCAGTGAGGACGGGAATCAGCCCCAGCATTTT. Together with reference TRBV5-1 and TRBJ1-5, the CDR3 gives the full variable domain: KAGVTQTPRYLIKTRGQQVTLSCSPISGHRSVSWYQQTPGQGLQFLFEYFSETQRNKGNFPGRFSGRQFSNSRSEMNVSTLELGDSALYLCASSEDGNQPQHFGDGTRLSIL.

The chain recombines TRBV7-9 with TRBJ1-2; unclear D gene. The germline gives CDR1 SEHNR, CDR2 FQNEAQ (reference sequence). V was trimmed by 2 bases and J by 3 bases, leaving 7 bases between them. The CDR3 has 13 amino acids. The CDR3 coding sequence is TGTGCCAGCAGCTTACTTCCAGACTATGGCTACACCTTC. This translates into CASSLLPDYGYTF.

This clone turned up a few times. V usage is TRBV11-1 and J usage is TRBJ1-3, with D tentatively TRBD1 (6 bases). With 6 bases removed from V and 0 bases from J, the gap between germline ends came to 12 bases. Germline V gene lookup returns CDR1 SGHAT and CDR2 FQDESV (reference sequence). The CDR3 loop spans 15 amino acids. This chain's CDR3 is CASRIGQISGNTIYF. Written as DNA, the CDR3 is TGTGCCAGCAGAATCGGACAGATCTCTGGAAACACCATATATTTT.

The chain has TRBV6-5 and TRBJ2-3; unclear D gene. V lost 5 bases to trimming and J lost 6 bases, with 9 bases between them. This CDR3 has 12 amino acids. Germline V lookup: CDR1 MNHEY, CDR2 SVGAGI. CDR3 amino acids: CASSRAKDTQYF. CDR3 bases: TGTGCCAGCAGTCGGGCGAAGGATACGCAGTATTTT.